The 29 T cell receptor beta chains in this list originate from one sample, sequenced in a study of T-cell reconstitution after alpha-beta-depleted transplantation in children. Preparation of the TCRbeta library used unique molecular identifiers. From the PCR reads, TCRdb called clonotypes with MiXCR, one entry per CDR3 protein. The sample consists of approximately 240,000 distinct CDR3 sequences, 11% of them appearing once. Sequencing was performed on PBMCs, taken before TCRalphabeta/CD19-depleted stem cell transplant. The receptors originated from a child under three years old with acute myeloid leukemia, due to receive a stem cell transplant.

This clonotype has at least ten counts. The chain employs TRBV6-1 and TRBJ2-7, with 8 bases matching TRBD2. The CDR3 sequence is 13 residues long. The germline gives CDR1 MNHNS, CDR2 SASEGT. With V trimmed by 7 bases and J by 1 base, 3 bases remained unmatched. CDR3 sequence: CASTAGDSYEQYF. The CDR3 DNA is TGTGCCAGCACAGCGGGGGATTCCTACGAGCAGTACTTC.

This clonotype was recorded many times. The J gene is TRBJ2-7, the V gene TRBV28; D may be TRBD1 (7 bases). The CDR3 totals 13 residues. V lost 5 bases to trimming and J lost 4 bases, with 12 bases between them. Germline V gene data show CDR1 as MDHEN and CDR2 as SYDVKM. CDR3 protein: CASSTTGRYEQYF. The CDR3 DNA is TGTGCCAGCAGTACGACAGGGAGGTACGAGCAGTACTTC.

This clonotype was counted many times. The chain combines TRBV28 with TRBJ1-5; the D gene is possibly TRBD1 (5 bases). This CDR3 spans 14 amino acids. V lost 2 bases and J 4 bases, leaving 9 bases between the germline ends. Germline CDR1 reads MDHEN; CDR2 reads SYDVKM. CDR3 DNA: TGTGCCAGCAGTTTAAACGGGGCAAATCAGCCCCAGCATTTT. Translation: CASSLNGANQPQHF.

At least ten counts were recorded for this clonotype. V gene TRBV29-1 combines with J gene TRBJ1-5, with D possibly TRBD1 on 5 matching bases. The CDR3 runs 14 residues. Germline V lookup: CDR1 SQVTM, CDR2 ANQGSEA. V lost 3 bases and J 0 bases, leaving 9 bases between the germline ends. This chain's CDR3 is CSVDRDHSNQPQHF. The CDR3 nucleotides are TGCAGCGTTGACAGGGATCATAGCAATCAGCCCCAGCATTTT.

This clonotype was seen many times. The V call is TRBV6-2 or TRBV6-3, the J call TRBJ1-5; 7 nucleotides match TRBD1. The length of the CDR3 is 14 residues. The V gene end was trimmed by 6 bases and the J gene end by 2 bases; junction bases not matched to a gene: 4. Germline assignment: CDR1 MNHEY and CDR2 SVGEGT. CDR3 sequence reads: CASSGDSRNQPQHF. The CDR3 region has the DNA TGTGCCAGCAGCGGGGACAGCCGCAATCAGCCCCAGCATTTT.

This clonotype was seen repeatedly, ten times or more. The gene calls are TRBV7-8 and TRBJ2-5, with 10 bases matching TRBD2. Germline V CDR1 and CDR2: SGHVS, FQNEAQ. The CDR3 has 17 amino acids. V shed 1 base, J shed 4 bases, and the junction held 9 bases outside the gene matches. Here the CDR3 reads CASSLGGPSGSLETQYF. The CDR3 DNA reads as TGTGCCAGCAGCTTAGGGGGGCCTAGCGGGAGTTTAGAGACCCAGTACTTC.

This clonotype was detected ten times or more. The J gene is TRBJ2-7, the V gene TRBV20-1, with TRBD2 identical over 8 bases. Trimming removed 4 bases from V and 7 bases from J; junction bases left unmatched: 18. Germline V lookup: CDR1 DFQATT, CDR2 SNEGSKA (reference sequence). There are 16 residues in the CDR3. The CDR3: CSATGRSGSWGLEQYF. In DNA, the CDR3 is TGCAGTGCTACGGGGAGGAGCGGGAGCTGGGGGCTAGAGCAGTACTTC.

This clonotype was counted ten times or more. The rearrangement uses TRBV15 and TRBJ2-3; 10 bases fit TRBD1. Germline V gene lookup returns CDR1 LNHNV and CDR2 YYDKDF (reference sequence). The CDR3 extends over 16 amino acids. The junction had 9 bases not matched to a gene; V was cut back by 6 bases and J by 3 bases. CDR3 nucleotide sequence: TGTGCCACCAGTTTCCGGACAGGGGGTATAACAGATACGCAGTATTTT. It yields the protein CATSFRTGGITDTQYF.

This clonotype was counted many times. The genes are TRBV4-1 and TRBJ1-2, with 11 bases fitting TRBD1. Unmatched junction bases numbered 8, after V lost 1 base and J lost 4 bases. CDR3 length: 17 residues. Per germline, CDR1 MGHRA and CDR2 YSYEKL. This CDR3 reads CASSQGTGGSRGYGYTF. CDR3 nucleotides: TGCGCCAGCAGCCAAGGGACAGGGGGCTCCCGGGGCTATGGCTACACCTTC.

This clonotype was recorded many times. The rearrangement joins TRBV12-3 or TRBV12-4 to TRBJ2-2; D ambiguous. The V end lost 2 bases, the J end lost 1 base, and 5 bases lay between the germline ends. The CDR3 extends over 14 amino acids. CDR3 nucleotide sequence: TGTGCCAGCAGTTTAACGTGGAACACCGGGGAGCTGTTTTTT. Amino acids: CASSLTWNTGELFF.

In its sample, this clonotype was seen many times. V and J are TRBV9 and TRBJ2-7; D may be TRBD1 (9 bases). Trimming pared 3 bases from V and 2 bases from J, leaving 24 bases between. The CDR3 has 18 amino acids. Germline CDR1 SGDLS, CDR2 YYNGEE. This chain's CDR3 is CASSASTGGLGRTYEQYF. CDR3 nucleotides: TGTGCCAGCAGCGCCTCGACAGGGGGACTAGGACGGACCTACGAGCAGTACTTC.

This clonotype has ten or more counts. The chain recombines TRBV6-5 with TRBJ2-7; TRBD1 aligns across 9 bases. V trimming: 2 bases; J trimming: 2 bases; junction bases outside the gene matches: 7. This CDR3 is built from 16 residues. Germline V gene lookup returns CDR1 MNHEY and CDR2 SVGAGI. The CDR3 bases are TGTGCCAGCAGTTACGCGACAGGGGGATTTCCCTACGAGCAGTACTTC. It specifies CASSYATGGFPYEQYF.

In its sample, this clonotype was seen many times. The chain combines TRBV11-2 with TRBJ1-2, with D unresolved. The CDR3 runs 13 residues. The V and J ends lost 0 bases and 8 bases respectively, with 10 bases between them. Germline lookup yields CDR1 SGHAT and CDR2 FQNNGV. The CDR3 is CASSLEGIRGYTF. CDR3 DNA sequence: TGTGCCAGCAGCTTAGAGGGGATTCGAGGCTACACCTTC.

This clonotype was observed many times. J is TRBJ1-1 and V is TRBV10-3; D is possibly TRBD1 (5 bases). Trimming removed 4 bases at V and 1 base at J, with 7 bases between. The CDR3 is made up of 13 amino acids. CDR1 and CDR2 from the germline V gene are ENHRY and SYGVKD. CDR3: CAISAGRNTEAFF. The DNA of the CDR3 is TGTGCCATCAGTGCAGGGAGGAACACTGAAGCTTTCTTT.

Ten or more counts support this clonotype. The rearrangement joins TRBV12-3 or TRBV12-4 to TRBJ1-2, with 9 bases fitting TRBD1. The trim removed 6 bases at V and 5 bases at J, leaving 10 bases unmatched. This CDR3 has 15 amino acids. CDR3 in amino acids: CASRETGTGKYGYTF. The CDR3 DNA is TGTGCCAGCAGGGAAACCGGGACAGGGAAATATGGCTACACCTTC.

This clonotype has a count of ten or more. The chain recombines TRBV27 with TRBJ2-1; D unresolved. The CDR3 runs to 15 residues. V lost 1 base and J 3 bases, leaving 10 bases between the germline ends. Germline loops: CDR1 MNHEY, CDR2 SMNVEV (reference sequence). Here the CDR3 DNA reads TGTGCCAGCAGTTTATTTCTAGTACGCTACAATGAGCAGTTCTTC. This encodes CASSLFLVRYNEQFF.

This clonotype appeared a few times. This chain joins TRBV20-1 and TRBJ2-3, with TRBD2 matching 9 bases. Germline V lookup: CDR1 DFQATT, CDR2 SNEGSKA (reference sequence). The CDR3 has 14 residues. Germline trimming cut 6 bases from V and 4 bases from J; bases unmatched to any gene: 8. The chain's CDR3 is CSASRAGGADTQYF. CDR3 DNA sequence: TGCAGTGCCTCAAGAGCGGGAGGTGCAGATACGCAGTATTTT.

The CDR3 sequence: CASSRSRGNEKLFF. CDR3 sequence (DNA): TGCGCCAGCAGCCGCTCACGGGGAAATGAAAAACTGTTTTTT. This sequence joins TRBV4-3 and TRBJ1-4; D is unresolved. There are 14 residues in the CDR3. Germline V gene lookup returns CDR1 LGHNA and CDR2 YSLEER. V was cut by 4 bases and J by 5 bases, with 11 bases left in between.

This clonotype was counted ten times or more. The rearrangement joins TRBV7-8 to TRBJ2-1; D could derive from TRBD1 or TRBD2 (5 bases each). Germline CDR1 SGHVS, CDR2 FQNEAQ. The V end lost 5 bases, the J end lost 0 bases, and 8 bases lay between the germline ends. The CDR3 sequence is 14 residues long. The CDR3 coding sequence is TGTGCCAGCAGCAGGGACGGCTCCTACAATGAGCAGTTCTTC. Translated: CASSRDGSYNEQFF.

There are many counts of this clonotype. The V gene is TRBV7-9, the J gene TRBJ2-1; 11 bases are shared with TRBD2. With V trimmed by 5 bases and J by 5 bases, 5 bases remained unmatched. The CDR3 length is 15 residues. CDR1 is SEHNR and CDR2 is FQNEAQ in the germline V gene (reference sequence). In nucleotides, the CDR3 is TGTGCCAGCAGCCCCCGACTAGCGGGGCACAATGAGCAGTTCTTC. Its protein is CASSPRLAGHNEQFF.

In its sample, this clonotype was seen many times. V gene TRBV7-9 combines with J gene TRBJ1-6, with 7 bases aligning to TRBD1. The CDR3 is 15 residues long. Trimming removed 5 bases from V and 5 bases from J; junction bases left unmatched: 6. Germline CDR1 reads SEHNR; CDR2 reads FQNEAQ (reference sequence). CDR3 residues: CASSLGTADNSPLHF. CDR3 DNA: TGTGCCAGCAGCCTGGGGACAGCAGATAATTCACCCCTCCACTTT.

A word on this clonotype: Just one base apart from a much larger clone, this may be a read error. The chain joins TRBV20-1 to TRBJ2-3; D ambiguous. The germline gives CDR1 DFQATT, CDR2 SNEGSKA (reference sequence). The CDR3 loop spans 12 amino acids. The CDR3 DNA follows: TGCAGTGCTACCCCAAGCATAGATACGCAGTATTTT. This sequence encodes CSATPSIDTQYF.

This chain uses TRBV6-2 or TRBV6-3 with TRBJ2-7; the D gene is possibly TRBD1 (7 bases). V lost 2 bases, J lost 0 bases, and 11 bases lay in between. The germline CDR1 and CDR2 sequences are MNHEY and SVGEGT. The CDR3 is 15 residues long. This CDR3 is CASSYRGTASYEQYF. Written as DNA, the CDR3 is TGTGCCAGCAGTTACCGCGGGACAGCCTCCTACGAGCAGTACTTC.

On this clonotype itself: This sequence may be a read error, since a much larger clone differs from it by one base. This CDR3 reads CTTSDPGTINTGELFF. Written as DNA, the CDR3 is TGTACCACCAGTGATCCCGGGACCATAAACACCGGGGAGCTGTTTTTT. The chain joins TRBV24-1 to TRBJ2-2; either TRBD1 or TRBD2 may fit D (5 bases each). Germline CDR1 and CDR2: KGHDR and SFDVKD. The CDR3 runs to 16 residues.

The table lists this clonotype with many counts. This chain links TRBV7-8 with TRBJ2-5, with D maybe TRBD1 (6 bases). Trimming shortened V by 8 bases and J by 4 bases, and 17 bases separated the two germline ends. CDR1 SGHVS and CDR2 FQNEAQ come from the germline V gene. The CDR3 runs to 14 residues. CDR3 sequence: CASSRRGGGETQYF. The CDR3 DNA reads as TGTGCCAGCTCAAGAAGAGGGGGTGGAGAGACCCAGTACTTC.

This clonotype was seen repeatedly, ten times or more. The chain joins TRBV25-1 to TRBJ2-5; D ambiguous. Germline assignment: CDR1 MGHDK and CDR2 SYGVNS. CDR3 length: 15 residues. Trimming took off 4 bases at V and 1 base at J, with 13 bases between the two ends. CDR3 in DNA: TGTGCCAGCAGTGCCCTGACGGTGATCCAAGAGACCCAGTACTTC. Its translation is CASSALTVIQETQYF. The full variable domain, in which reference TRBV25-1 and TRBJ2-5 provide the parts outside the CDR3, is EADIYQTPRYLVIGTGKKITLECSQTMGHDKMYWYQQDPGMELHLIHYSYGVNSTEKGDLSSESTVSRIRTEHFPLTLESARPSHTSQYLCASSALTVIQETQYFGPGTRLLVL.

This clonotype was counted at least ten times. In DNA form, the CDR3 reads TGCAGCGTTGGAAGGGGCGAGGATGAAAAACTGTTTTTT. Its translation: CSVGRGEDEKLFF. The V gene is TRBV29-1, the J gene TRBJ1-4, with a tentative D call TRBD1 (5 bases). This CDR3 has 13 residues. Deletions cut 4 bases from V and 6 bases from J, with 12 bases between. Per germline, CDR1 SQVTM and CDR2 ANQGSEA.

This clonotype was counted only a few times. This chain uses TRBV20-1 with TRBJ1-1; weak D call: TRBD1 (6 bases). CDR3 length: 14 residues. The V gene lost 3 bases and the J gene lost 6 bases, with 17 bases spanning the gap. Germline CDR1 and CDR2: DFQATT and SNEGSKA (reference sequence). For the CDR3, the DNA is TGCAGTGCTAGTGCCGGGAAGGAGGGGGCTGAAGCTTTCTTT. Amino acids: CSASAGKEGAEAFF.

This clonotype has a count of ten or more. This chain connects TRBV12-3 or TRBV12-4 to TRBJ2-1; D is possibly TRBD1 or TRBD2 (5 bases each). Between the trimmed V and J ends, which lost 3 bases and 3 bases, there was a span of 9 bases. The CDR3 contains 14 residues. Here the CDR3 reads CASSFLGVYNEQFF. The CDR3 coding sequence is TGTGCCAGCAGTTTCTTGGGGGTCTACAATGAGCAGTTCTTC.